A selection of T cell receptor beta chains follows, all from one sample in a study of cytomegalovirus exposure and HLA in healthy donors. Using immunoSEQ multiplex PCR, the repertoire was profiled, and TCRdb retains in-frame clones only, with some absent. This sample yields more than 80,000 clones, of which roughly 82% are seen a single time; 1.5% to 2% belongs to the top ten. Sequencing was carried out using PBMCs. These receptors came from a man in his fifties or sixties in good health and CMV-seronegative. The CDR3 runs from the conserved cysteine through the conserved F or W. A D gene is named only where the DNA matches it firmly. Part of the rows lack a size; the others show once, few, many or a class for expanded clones.

>TRBJ2-3|TRBV5-4|NA|NA
TGTGCCAGCAGCTTACTAGGGGGAGATACGCAGTATTTT
CASSLLGGDTQYF
>TRBJ1-5|TRBV19|NA|NA
TGTGCCAGTAGCAAACCAACAGGGAATAGCAATCAGCCCCAGCATTTT
CASSKPTGNSNQPQHF
>TRBJ2-3|TRBV18|NA|TRBD2
TGTGCCAGCTCACCAACTAGCGGCAGCACAGATACGCAGTATTTT
CASSPTSGSTDTQYF
>TRBJ1-5|TRBV5-6|NA|TRBD1
TGTGCCAGCCGCAGCCTGAAGGGGGCAGGCAATCAGCCCCAGCATTTT
CASRSLKGAGNQPQHF
>TRBJ1-1|TRBV6-1|few|TRBD1
TGTGCCAGCAGGAGAGGACAGGCCAATGAAGCTTTCTTT
CASRRGQANEAFF
>TRBJ1-5|TRBV7-2|NA|NA
TGTGCCAGCAGCTTGGGGGGATCACGCCAGCCCCAGCATTTT
CASSLGGSRQPQHF
>TRBJ2-7|TRBV5-8|NA|NA
TGTGCCAGCACCATGGGGGCTGGTAACGAGCAGTACTTC
CASTMGAGNEQYF
>TRBJ2-1|TRBV2|NA|TRBD2
TGTGCCAGCAGCGACCTTAGGTCTGGGCGGGGGGTGCAGTTCTTC
CASSDLRSGRGVQFF
>TRBJ2-3|TRBV7-3|NA|TRBD2
TGTGCCAGCAGCTTAACCCCAGCGGGGGGGGGAACAGATACGCAGTATTTT
CASSLTPAGGGTDTQYF
>TRBJ2-5|TRBV10-3|NA|NA
TGTGCCTCCCGGTTGGGGGCCCAAGAGACCCAGTACTTC
CASRLGAQETQYF
>TRBJ1-6|TRBV6-5|NA|NA
TGTGCCAGCAGTTACTCGACTCCCCCCTATAATTCACCCCTCCACTTT
CASSYSTPPYNSPLHF
>TRBJ2-1|TRBV11-2|NA|TRBD2
TGTGCCAGCAGCTTAGCAGGCGGGGGTCTGTTTGAGCAGTTCTTC
CASSLAGGGLFEQFF
>TRBJ1-4|TRBV29-1|NA|NA
TGCAGCGGGGGAGCGCAAAATGAAAAACTGTTTTTT
CSGGAQNEKLFF
>TRBJ1-5|TRBV7-8|few|NA
TGTGCCAGCAGCTCCCAGGGGAGGGGTAGCAATCAGCCCCAGCATTTT
CASSSQGRGSNQPQHF
>TRBJ2-3|TRBV9|NA|TRBD2
TGTGCCAGCAGCGGGACTAGCGGCGCAGATACGCAGTATTTT
CASSGTSGADTQYF
>TRBJ2-2|TRBV7-6|NA|TRBD1
TGTGCCAGCAGCCCCGGGCTGGACAGGGTCAGCGGGGAGCTGTTTTTT
CASSPGLDRVSGELFF
>TRBJ1-4|TRBV9|NA|NA
TGTGCCAGCAGCGACGAGGGGGTTCGGGGAAAACTGTTTTTT
CASSDEGVRGKLFF
>TRBJ1-2|TRBV11-2|NA|NA
TGTGCCAGCAGCTCCTACCGGGCCCAAGGAGGGGGCTACACCTTC
CASSSYRAQGGGYTF
>TRBJ2-2|TRBV19|NA|TRBD1
TGTGCCAGCCAGGGGACAGCGAACACCGGGGAGCTGTTTTTT
CASQGTANTGELFF
>TRBJ1-1|TRBV7-6|NA|TRBD1
TGTGCCAGCAGTATGGGACAGGCTGGTGAAGCTTTCTTT
CASSMGQAGEAFF
>TRBJ1-5|TRBV18|once|NA
TGTGCCAGCTCACCACCCGGAGGCGGACCCCAGCATTTT
CASSPPGGGPQHF
>TRBJ1-4|TRBV7-9|few|NA
TGTGCCAGCAGCGCAGACCGACAGAAGGTGAATGAAAAACTGTTTTTT
CASSADRQKVNEKLFF
>TRBJ2-5|TRBV6-5|few|NA
TGTGCCAGCAGTTACTCCGGGGGAGGGGGGACCCAGTACTTC
CASSYSGGGGTQYF
>TRBJ1-1|TRBV28|NA|NA
TGTGCCAGCAGTTTGGGCCCGGGACTCCGAGACACTGAAGCTTTCTTT
CASSLGPGLRDTEAFF
>TRBJ1-2|TRBV6-6|few|NA
TGTGCCAGCAGGCCAGACGGGGAAAACTATGGCTACACCTTC
CASRPDGENYGYTF
>TRBJ2-1|TRBV28|NA|TRBD2
TGTGCCAGCAGCCGCGGCGGGGGAACCTACAATGAGCAGTTCTTC
CASSRGGGTYNEQFF
>TRBJ2-2|TRBV4-3|NA|TRBD2
TGCGCCAGCAGCCAAGAAATAGCGGGGGGGGAGCTGTTTTTT
CASSQEIAGGELFF
>TRBJ1-6|TRBV4-2|NA|NA
TGTGCCAGCAGCTTACAGGGTTCACCCCTCCACTTT
CASSLQGSPLHF
>TRBJ1-3|TRBV7-2|NA|NA
TGTGCCAGCAGCCGTTTCGGCTCTGGAAACACCATATATTTT
CASSRFGSGNTIYF
>TRBJ2-7|TRBV30|NA|TRBD1
TGTGCCTACAGGGGGAACTACGAGCAGTACTTC
CAYRGNYEQYF
>TRBJ2-5|TRBV19|NA|NA
TGTGCCAGTAGTATGGGCGAGACCCAGTACTTC
CASSMGETQYF
>TRBJ2-5|TRBV7-9|NA|TRBD1
TGTGCCAGCAGCCTAAAGACAGGGACGCAAGAGACCCAGTACTTC
CASSLKTGTQETQYF
>TRBJ2-3|TRBV5-1|NA|TRBD2
TGCGCCAGCAGCTTGGAGCGGGGGGTTTCAGATACGCAGTATTTT
CASSLERGVSDTQYF
>TRBJ1-6|TRBV6-5|NA|TRBD1
TGTGCCAGCAGTTACTCGGGGACAGGGTATAATTCACCCCTCCACTTT
CASSYSGTGYNSPLHF
>TRBJ1-2|TRBV20-1|NA|NA
TGCAGCGTTTGGAGGAGCTATGGCTACACCTTC
CSVWRSYGYTF
>TRBJ2-3|TRBV4-3|NA|NA
TGCGCCAGCAGCCAAGACTCGGGTACGCAGTATTTT
CASSQDSGTQYF
>TRBJ2-6|TRBV7-3|NA|TRBD1
TGTGCCAGCAGCTTAGAACAGGGGAATAGTTTTTTGGCTGGGGCCAACGTCCTGACTTTC
CASSLEQGNSFLAGANVLTF
>TRBJ1-3|TRBV5-1|NA|NA
TGCGCCAGCAGCTTAACCACAGAGCTTGGAAACACCATATATTTT
CASSLTTELGNTIYF
>TRBJ1-1|TRBV7-9|NA|NA
TGTGCCAGCAGTGGAGTGAACACTGAAGCTTTCTTT
CASSGVNTEAFF
>TRBJ1-5|TRBV15|NA|TRBD1
TGTGCCACCAGCCGGGGACAGTTCAATCAGCCCCAGCATTTT
CATSRGQFNQPQHF
>TRBJ1-2|TRBV10-3|NA|NA
TGTGCCAAAATAGGCGCCCCGGGTTATGGCTACACCTTC
CAKIGAPGYGYTF
>TRBJ1-5|TRBV2|NA|NA
TGTGCCAGCAGTGGGGCCCCTGGAGGGCCCAGCGGCAATCAGCCCCAGCATTTT
CASSGAPGGPSGNQPQHF
>TRBJ2-7|TRBV6-6|NA|TRBD1
TGTGCCAGCACCCCGTCCGGGGACAGAATTTACGAGCAGTACTTC
CASTPSGDRIYEQYF
>TRBJ2-3|TRBV9|NA|NA
TGTGCCAGCAGCGTAGTGGGAGTTGGGGGCACAGATACGCAGTATTTT
CASSVVGVGGTDTQYF
>TRBJ1-5|TRBV6-1|once|TRBD1
TGTGCCAGCAGGGAATTTGGACAGGTCGGGAATCAGCCCCAGCATTTT
CASREFGQVGNQPQHF
>TRBJ2-3|TRBV5-1|NA|TRBD1
TGCGCCAGCAGCTCGAACGACAGGGTTATCTCAGATACGCAGTATTTT
CASSSNDRVISDTQYF
>TRBJ1-6|TRBV5-6|NA|NA
TGTGCCAGCAGCTTGGTAGAGCAGGCGGGGGTCCCCCTCCACTTT
CASSLVEQAGVPLHF
>TRBJ1-4|TRBV6-5|NA|NA
TGTGCCAGCATAAGGGGCTCTGCAACTAATGAAAAACTGTTTTTT
CASIRGSATNEKLFF
>TRBJ1-4|TRBV5-1|NA|NA
TGCGCCAGCAGTACTTTGGGGCAGAATGAAAAACTGTTTTTT
CASSTLGQNEKLFF
>TRBJ2-2|TRBV7-2|NA|TRBD2
TGTGCCAGCAGACTAGCGGGGTACACCGGGGAGCTGTTTTTT
CASRLAGYTGELFF
>TRBJ1-1|TRBV5-3|few|NA
TGTGCCAGCAGCGGGGAGGTGAATGAAGCTTTCTTT
CASSGEVNEAFF
>TRBJ2-5|TRBV7-2|NA|TRBD1
TGTGCCAGCAGCTTAACGTCAGGGGGCAGGGAGACCCAGTACTTC
CASSLTSGGRETQYF
>TRBJ1-3|TRBV29-1|NA|NA
TGCAGCGCCCGCCTCGCGGACAGCTCTGGAAACGCCATATATTTT
CSARLADSSGNAIYF
>TRBJ1-2|TRBV15|NA|TRBD1
TGTGCCACCAGCAGTTCTCAGGGGGGCGGCTACACCTTC
CATSSSQGGGYTF
>TRBJ2-2|TRBV4-2|NA|NA
TGTGCCAGCAGCCACACGACAGTTGGGGCGAACACCGGGGAGCTGTTTTTT
CASSHTTVGANTGELFF